A single sample is the source of the 31 T cell receptor beta chains below, sequenced in a study of technical replicates of blood from a few donors. Here immunoSEQ multiplex PCR was the method, and the copy in TCRdb shows in-frame clones only, minus some. This sample has roughly 80,000 clones; 90% to 97% occur once, and the top ten carry more than 0.15%. The sample taken for sequencing was T cells isolated from PBMCs. The receptors here all came from a human donor in good health.

This clone was detected once. This chain joins TRBV12-5 and TRBJ2-1; a possible D gene is TRBD1 (6 bases). Germline CDR1 and CDR2: LGHNT and FRNRAP. This CDR3 has 13 residues. The V end was cut by 5 bases, the J end by 3 bases, with 8 bases between. The CDR3 sequence is CASGADSYNEQFF. The CDR3 DNA reads as TGTGCTAGTGGTGCGGACAGCTACAATGAGCAGTTCTTC.

The chain is built from TRBV10-1 and TRBJ1-5, with unresolved D. V was cut by 0 bases and J by 0 bases, with 3 bases left in between. The CDR3 extends over 14 amino acids. CDR1 is WNHNN, CDR2 SYGVQD, per germline (reference sequence). As DNA, the CDR3 is TGCGCCAGCAGTGAGTCTCATAGCAATCAGCCCCAGCATTTT. Translation gives CASSESHSNQPQHF.

The gene calls are TRBV27 and TRBJ2-1; 7 bases agree with TRBD2. This CDR3 is 15 amino acids long. The V and J ends lost 2 bases and 5 bases, in that order; junction bases with no gene match: 6. The germline gives CDR1 MNHEY, CDR2 SMNVEV (reference sequence). CDR3 bases: TGTGCCAGCAGTTTAGGACTAGAGGCCAACAATGAGCAGTTCTTC. It specifies CASSLGLEANNEQFF.

This clone was seen once. The chain couples TRBV25-1 to TRBJ2-2; 10 bases map to TRBD1. The CDR3 has 14 residues. Germline values: CDR1 MGHDK, CDR2 SYGVNS. Trimming removed 7 bases from V and 5 bases from J; junction bases left unmatched: 4. Written as DNA, the CDR3 is TGTGCCAGCAATCCGGGACAGGGGACCGGGGAGCTGTTTTTT. Translation gives CASNPGQGTGELFF.

V usage is TRBV2 and J usage is TRBJ1-1; 8 bases agree with TRBD1. The germline V gene encodes CDR1 SNHLY and CDR2 FYNNEI. The junction had 3 bases not matched to a gene; V was cut back by 4 bases and J by 5 bases. This CDR3 has 13 residues. DNA for the CDR3: TGTGCCAGCAGTGGGGACAGGATGACTGAAGCTTTCTTT. It encodes CASSGDRMTEAFF.

In DNA, the CDR3 is TGCGCCAGCCCCCTGGCGGGGTGTTACGAGCAGTACTTC. This codes for CASPLAGCYEQYF. The chain uses TRBV10-1 and TRBJ2-7; the D gene is possibly TRBD2 (6 bases). Trimming stripped 8 bases from V and 4 bases from J, with 15 bases between. The germline V gene has CDR1 WNHNN and CDR2 SYGVQD (reference sequence). The CDR3 extends over 13 amino acids.

The genes are TRBV2 and TRBJ1-3; D not certain. Trimming removed 6 bases at V and 8 bases at J, with 8 bases between. In germline, CDR1 is SNHLY, CDR2 FYNNEI. The CDR3 totals 11 residues. CDR3 nucleotides: TGTGCCAGCAGCCGGGAATACACCATATATTTT. Its protein is CASSREYTIYF.

The chain couples TRBV5-8 to TRBJ1-5, with D possibly being TRBD1 (6 bases). V shed 2 bases and J shed 7 bases, with 16 bases lying between them. CDR1 is SGHTS, CDR2 YDEGEE, per germline. CDR3 length: 15 amino acids. The CDR3 DNA is TGTGCCAGCAGCTTACGGCGAGGGGGAGGGCAGCCCCAGCATTTT. Encoded protein: CASSLRRGGGQPQHF.

This clone was picked up one time. The chain joins TRBV9 to TRBJ2-7, with 12 bases fitting TRBD1. V was clipped by 4 bases and J by 5 bases; unmatched bases: 10. This CDR3 is 16 amino acids long. Germline-derived CDR1 and CDR2 are SGDLS and YYNGEE. The DNA of the CDR3 is TGTGCCAGCAGCACATCCGGGACAGGGGGCTTCGACGAGCAGTACTTC. This codes for CASSTSGTGGFDEQYF.

In its sample, this clone was seen once. The chain joins TRBV28 to TRBJ2-1; 9 bases agree with TRBD2. The CDR3 length is 18 residues. Germline CDR1 reads MDHEN; CDR2 reads SYDVKM. The ends lost 5 bases at V and 3 bases at J; junction bases unmatched: 14. The CDR3 DNA follows: TGTGCCAGCAGTCCGCGTTTGGTAGCGGGAGCCAACTACAATGAGCAGTTCTTC. This encodes CASSPRLVAGANYNEQFF. The entire variable domain, with the rest obtained from reference TRBV28 and TRBJ2-1, is as follows: DVKVTQSSRYLVKRTGEKVFLECVQDMDHENMFWYRQDPGLGLRLIYFSYDVKMKEKGDIPEGYSVSREKKERFSLILESASTNQTSMYLCASSPRLVAGANYNEQFFGPGTRLTVL.

The V and J genes are TRBV4-1 and TRBJ1-3; 7 bases are a match to TRBD1. Germline V gene data show CDR1 as MGHRA and CDR2 as YSYEKL. CDR3 length: 16 amino acids. The junction had 6 bases not matched to a gene; V was cut back by 3 bases and J by 1 base. This CDR3 is CASSHTPGQSGNTIYF. As DNA, the CDR3 is TGCGCCAGCAGCCATACTCCGGGACAGTCTGGAAACACCATATATTTT.

This chain joins TRBV15 and TRBJ2-7; D is uncertain. In germline, CDR1 is LNHNV, CDR2 YYDKDF (reference sequence). The CDR3 contains 14 residues. Trimming left V 1 base short and J 6 bases short, with 13 bases between. For the CDR3, the DNA is TGTGCCACCAGCAGAGGATCTAGTCGGTCCGAGCAGTACTTC. It encodes CATSRGSSRSEQYF.

The genes are TRBV4-1 and TRBJ2-1; D is perhaps TRBD2 (7 bases). The CDR3 covers 15 residues. Trimming left V 0 bases short and J 8 bases short, with 14 bases between. The germline CDR1 and CDR2 sequences are MGHRA and YSYEKL. The CDR3 DNA reads as TGCGCCAGCAGCCAAGATCAAGGGGGGGCAGATGAGCAGTTCTTC. It encodes CASSQDQGGADEQFF.

The chain links TRBV28 to TRBJ1-2; D possibly corresponds to TRBD1 (5 bases). V was shortened by 2 bases and J by 8 bases, with 12 bases between the two germline ends. The CDR3 spans 13 residues. Germline V gene data show CDR1 as MDHEN and CDR2 as SYDVKM. The CDR3 region has the DNA TGTGCCAGCAGTTTACGGACACCTCGGGGCTACACCTTC. As protein: CASSLRTPRGYTF.

This clone was found once. The rearrangement joins TRBV5-6 to TRBJ2-7; D is perhaps TRBD1 (6 bases). Between the trimmed V and J ends, which lost 4 bases and 2 bases, there was a span of 22 bases. CDR3 length: 17 amino acids. Germline V CDR1 and CDR2: SGHDT, YYEEEE. The CDR3 sequence is CASSPRPTGSRAYEQYF. The DNA for the CDR3 is TGTGCCAGCAGCCCACGACCCACAGGGTCACGGGCCTACGAGCAGTACTTC.

The gene calls are TRBV7-3 and TRBJ2-3; maybe TRBD1 (6 bases). Germline loops: CDR1 SGHTA, CDR2 FQGTGA. The V end was cut by 1 base, the J end by 4 bases, with 12 bases between. The CDR3 has 15 residues. The DNA of the CDR3 is TGTGCCAGCAGCTTAATGGCTGGGGGCTCAGATACGCAGTATTTT. Translation gives CASSLMAGGSDTQYF.

V gene TRBV9 combines with J gene TRBJ2-2; 8 nucleotides align to TRBD2. From germline, CDR1 is SGDLS and CDR2 YYNGEE. The CDR3 consists of 16 residues. V trimming: 0 bases; J trimming: 7 bases; junction bases outside the gene matches: 8. CDR3 residues: CASSVGSGNGGGELFF. The CDR3, as DNA: TGTGCCAGCAGCGTAGGTAGCGGGAACGGCGGCGGGGAGCTGTTTTTT.

The chain employs TRBV18 and TRBJ1-1; D is unclear. V dropped 3 bases and J dropped 1 base, with 3 bases sitting between them. The CDR3 has 12 amino acids. Germline V gene data show CDR1 as KGHSH and CDR2 as LQKENI. DNA for the CDR3: TGTGCCAGCTCACCGGCGAACACTGAAGCTTTCTTT. Residues: CASSPANTEAFF.

This chain uses TRBV14 with TRBJ2-1; D is unresolved. V lost 4 bases, J lost 9 bases, and 10 bases lay in between. Per germline, CDR1 SGHDN and CDR2 FVKESK. This CDR3 has 12 amino acids. DNA of the CDR3: TGTGCCAGCAGCCCAGACGCGGTTGAGCAGTTCTTC. Translated: CASSPDAVEQFF.

The chain employs TRBV11-2 and TRBJ1-6, with D possibly matching TRBD1 (5 bases). V gave up 1 base and J gave up 9 bases, with 19 bases separating them. Germline V lookup: CDR1 SGHAT, CDR2 FQNNGV. The CDR3 is 17 residues long. CDR3 nucleotides: TGTGCCAGCAGCTTAGGTAGGGGAAGGTCCCCTATTTCACCCCTCCACTTT. Its protein is CASSLGRGRSPISPLHF.

The rearrangement uses TRBV10-1 and TRBJ1-5, with 7 bases identical to TRBD1. This CDR3 comprises 17 residues. Trimming at V came to 10 bases and at J to 0 bases, leaving 15 bases not matched to a gene. CDR1 and CDR2 from the germline V gene are WNHNN and SYGVQD (reference sequence). CDR3 amino acids: CANSRDSCYYSNQPQHF. CDR3 sequence (DNA): TGCGCCAACTCCCGGGACAGTTGTTATTATAGCAATCAGCCCCAGCATTTT.

The chain links TRBV7-2 to TRBJ1-5; 8 bases are a match to TRBD1. Germline V gene lookup returns CDR1 SGHTA and CDR2 FQGNSA. This CDR3 spans 15 amino acids. Germline trimming cut 5 bases from V and 4 bases from J; bases unmatched to any gene: 7. The CDR3 DNA is TGTGCCAGCAGCCCGGGACAGGTCTTTAATCAGCCCCAGCATTTT. Encoded protein: CASSPGQVFNQPQHF.

The rearrangement links TRBV5-1 to TRBJ2-1; no reliable D call. The CDR3 has 13 amino acids. Germline CDR1 is SGHRS and CDR2 is YFSETQ. Trimming stripped 4 bases from V and 2 bases from J, with 7 bases between. CDR3 sequence reads: CASSTATYNEQFF. The CDR3 nucleotides read TGCGCCAGCAGCACAGCTACCTACAATGAGCAGTTCTTC.

The chain recombines TRBV5-1 with TRBJ1-2; a weak D match, TRBD1 (6 bases). CDR1 and CDR2 from the germline V gene are SGHRS and YFSETQ. The CDR3 runs to 15 residues. V lost 5 bases and J lost 1, with 15 bases in between. The CDR3 bases are TGCGCCAGCAGTTATCAAGGACAGAATAACTATGGCTACACCTTC. Its protein product is CASSYQGQNNYGYTF.

The chain couples TRBV5-1 to TRBJ2-1; D perhaps matches TRBD1 (5 bases). Germline V gene lookup returns CDR1 SGHRS and CDR2 YFSETQ. Trimming shortened V by 1 base and J by 12 bases, and 8 bases separated the two germline ends. The CDR3 runs to 11 residues. The CDR3 DNA sequence: TGCGCCAGCAGCTTGAGGGGCCGGCAGTTCTTC. Protein sequence: CASSLRGRQFF.

This chain uses TRBV29-1 with TRBJ2-1, with a possible D match to TRBD1 (5 bases). Germline V gene sequence: CDR1 SQVTM, CDR2 ANQGSEA. The V gene lost 6 bases and the J gene lost 2 bases, with 11 bases spanning the gap. The CDR3 is made up of 13 amino acids. The CDR3 DNA reads as TGCAGCGTCCGGACAAGTACCTACAATGAGCAGTTCTTC. Translation gives CSVRTSTYNEQFF.

The V and J genes are TRBV5-1 and TRBJ2-3; weak D call: TRBD2 (6 bases). Per the germline V gene, CDR1 is SGHRS and CDR2 is YFSETQ. This CDR3 contains 16 residues. V dropped 4 bases and J dropped 1 base, with 16 bases sitting between them. CDR3 nucleotide sequence: TGCGCCAGCAGCCCAGGTTGGGGGGAACGCACAGATACGCAGTATTTT. Its protein is CASSPGWGERTDTQYF.

This chain links TRBV6-1 with TRBJ1-5; 7 bases are a match to TRBD1. The CDR3 consists of 17 residues. Trimming removed 0 bases from V and 6 bases from J; junction bases left unmatched: 11. Germline CDR1 MNHNS, CDR2 SASEGT. The CDR3 nucleotides are TGTGCCAGCAGTGAAGCCGCTTGGGGACAGATGCGTCAGCCCCAGCATTTT. Its translation is CASSEAAWGQMRQPQHF.

This sequence joins TRBV7-9 and TRBJ2-7, with a tentative D call TRBD1 (6 bases). CDR3 length equals 15 residues. CDR1 is SEHNR, CDR2 FQNEAQ, per germline (reference sequence). Trimming removed 4 bases at V and 2 bases at J, with 15 bases between. CDR3 DNA sequence: TGTGCCAGCAGCTCCTACAGGGTAGGGACCTACGAGCAGTACTTC. Translating it yields CASSSYRVGTYEQYF. The entire variable domain, with the rest obtained from reference TRBV7-9 and TRBJ2-7, is as follows: DTGVSQNPRHKITKRGQNVTFRCDPISEHNRLYWYRQTLGQGPEFLTYFQNEAQLEKSRLLSDRFSAERPKGSFSTLEIQRTEQGDSAMYLCASSSYRVGTYEQYFGPGTRLTVT.

The V and J genes are TRBV6-6 and TRBJ2-5; a weak D match, TRBD2 (7 bases). Between the trimmed V and J ends, which lost 4 bases and 4 bases, there was a span of 16 bases. In germline, CDR1 is MNHNY, CDR2 SVGAGI (reference sequence). The CDR3 length is 15 residues. As DNA, the CDR3 is TGTGCCAGCAGTTCACAGGGAGGGGGAGGAGAGACCCAGTACTTC. Encoded protein: CASSSQGGGGETQYF.

The chain's CDR3 is CASSQTGQTCTF. For the CDR3, the DNA is TGTGCCAGCAGCCAGACGGGACAGACCTGCACCTTC. This chain links TRBV28 with TRBJ1-2; 7 bases fit TRBD1. The germline CDR1 and CDR2 sequences are MDHEN and SYDVKM. The length of the CDR3 is 12 residues. J lost 13 bases, V lost 6 bases, and 11 bases had no gene match.